This T cell receptor (beta chain) stems from a study of shared clonotypes between healthy human individuals (dated by TCRdb to about 2020). At the level of the whole study: The cohort comprised two women and a few men aged 18 to 49 years. To increase sequencing depth and limit assay-specific biases, TCR repertoire library preparation and sequencing were carried out by different laboratories using diverse techniques. For each donor, three plates each were used for CD4 naive and CD4 memory, two plates were used for CD8 naive, and one plate was used for CD8 memory. Blood TCR repertoires of roughly 5 healthy adults were deeply sequenced to estimate repertoire size and the extent of clonotype sharing between individuals. Leukapheresis yielded between about 0.85 and 9 billion PBMCs per donor. Study-wide findings and limitations: Roughly 5% of naive CD4, roughly 3.6% of naive CD8, approximately 2.2% of memory CD4, and 0.4% of memory CD8 clonotypes were shared across several donors. Based on pairwise subsampling, the degree of clonotype sharing among donors was expected to be affected by sequencing depth. Because the study included a small number of donors, the genetic and exposure-history diversity represented was limited. Sampling was restricted to blood, and TCR repertoires in tissues likely differ from the TCR repertoires found in blood. Naive subsets generally had larger estimated clonotype richness than memory subsets. Rarefaction of sorted-subset datasets indicated incomplete sequencing despite the large sequencing depth. Higher generation probabilities were observed for clonotypes shared by all four sorted-subset donors than for non-shared clonotypes.

For this clone: The antigen it recognizes is unknown. No quality values exist for individual bases; no much larger clone is one base distant.

Using the deep immunoSEQ assay, TCR CDR3 regions were amplified from genomic DNA by multiplex PCR. Extracted genomic DNA from each cell subset was spread evenly across all wells of several immunoSEQ 96-well plates, with each plate serving as a replicate. For sorted subsets, around 0.2 ug genomic DNA, equal to 30,000 or so T cell genomes, was loaded into each replicate PCR. Purified libraries were measured with a Qubit 3.0 fluorometer, size-checked on a Bioanalyzer 2100, and measured again with the KAPA Library Quantification kit. Each immunoSEQ 96-well plate was sequenced on its own single-read 150-cycle Illumina NextSeq 550 flow cell. The original pipeline was this. The immunoSEQ output contained only junctional sequences without quality scores, so filtering could not match that applied to full-length reads. Sequences were annotated with PyIR, a Python wrapper for IgBLAST v1.9, using IMGT germline references to assign V/J genes and CDR3. Reads were removed for weak V/J assignments (E-value above 1e-6), missing CDR3, stop codons, out-of-frame junctions, or ambiguous translated residues. V3J clonotypes were defined as sequences sharing an identical inferred V gene, J gene, and CDR3 amino acid sequence. Percentage overlap between repertoires was calculated by dividing the number of shared unique clonotypes by the size of the smaller repertoire. RTK rarefaction, the Chao1 estimator, and Recon v2.1 estimates of unobserved clonotypes were used to assess repertoire richness. For all TCRbeta clonotypes obtained by the gDNA method from four donors, generation probabilities were computed with OLGA. The table was pulled from immuneACCESS by TCRdb, which kept in-frame rearrangements only. Such tables lose some clones; where checked, under half of the loss comes from unresolved V genes, and the rest has no known cause. Clone size and the V and J calls come from that table; the DNA yielded D and trimming. This sample gives 2 million to 2.5 million clones in total; around 96% of them show up just once. About 1.1% of the sample is in the top ten clones.

For the CD8 naive samples, CD45RO-negative cells were positively selected for CCR7, yielding a CD45RA+CCR7+ population from which TemRA cells were excluded. Donors were healthy HIV-negative adults with no recently reported acute infections or vaccinations. Every donor was a Caucasian adult residing in Nashville, Tennessee, USA. After blood collection by leukapheresis, PBMCs were isolated using Ficoll-Histopaque density gradient centrifugation and then cryopreserved in the vapor phase of liquid nitrogen. Analytical flow cytometry was used to check the purity and quantity of every magnetically sorted T cell population. Genomic DNA was isolated from each sorted fraction and quantified by UV absorbance on a Nanodrop 2000c. In the germline V gene, CDR1 corresponds to MGHDK and CDR2 to SYGVNS. The CDR3 sequence holds 14 residues, the cysteine and phenylalanine included. The kept DNA is CDR3 alone, 42 bases in frame from the first base. The germline V and J ends show losses of 3 bases and 5 bases respectively, and no gene match explains 6 bases of the junction.

This sequence uses TRBV25-1 and TRBJ2-5; 7 of the junction bases match TRBD2. The sequenced material came from naive CD8+ T cells sorted from blood. Explained via the paper, the cell subset or site label denotes: CD45RA+CCR7+. The TCR comes from a man aged 18 to 30 in good health. The nucleotides are TGTGCCAGCAGTGATAGCGGGTTCACCGAGACCCAGTACTTC. This codes for CASSDSGFTETQYF.